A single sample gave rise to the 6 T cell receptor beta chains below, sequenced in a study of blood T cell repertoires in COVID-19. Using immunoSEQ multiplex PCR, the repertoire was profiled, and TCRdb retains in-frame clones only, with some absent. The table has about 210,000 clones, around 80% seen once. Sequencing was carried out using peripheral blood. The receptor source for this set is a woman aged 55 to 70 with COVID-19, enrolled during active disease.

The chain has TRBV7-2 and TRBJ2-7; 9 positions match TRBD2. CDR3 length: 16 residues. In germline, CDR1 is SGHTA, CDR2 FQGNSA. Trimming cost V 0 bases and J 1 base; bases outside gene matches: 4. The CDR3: CASSLAGAGGSYEQYF. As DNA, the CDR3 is TGTGCCAGCAGCTTAGCGGGGGCGGGAGGGTCCTACGAGCAGTACTTC.

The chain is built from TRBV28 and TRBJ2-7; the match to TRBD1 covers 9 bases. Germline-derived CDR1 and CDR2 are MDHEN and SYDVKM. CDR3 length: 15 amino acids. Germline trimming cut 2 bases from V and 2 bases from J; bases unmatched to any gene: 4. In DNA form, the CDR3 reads TGTGCCAGCAGTTTAGGGACAGGGTTTACCTACGAGCAGTACTTC. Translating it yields CASSLGTGFTYEQYF.

The CDR3: CASSLRTEGPTEAFF. The CDR3 coding sequence is TGTGCCAGCAGCTTAAGGACGGAGGGCCCTACTGAAGCTTTCTTT. The chain has TRBV7-6 and TRBJ1-1, with D hard to call. CDR1 and CDR2 (germline): SGHVS, FNYEAQ. This CDR3 has 15 residues. V was pared by 2 bases and J by 5 bases, with 15 bases between.

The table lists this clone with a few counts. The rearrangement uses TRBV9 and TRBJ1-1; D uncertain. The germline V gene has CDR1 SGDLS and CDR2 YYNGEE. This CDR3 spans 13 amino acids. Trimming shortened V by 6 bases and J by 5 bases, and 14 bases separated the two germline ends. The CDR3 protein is CASTSPPRTEAFF. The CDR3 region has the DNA TGTGCCAGCACCTCCCCCCCCAGGACTGAAGCTTTCTTT.

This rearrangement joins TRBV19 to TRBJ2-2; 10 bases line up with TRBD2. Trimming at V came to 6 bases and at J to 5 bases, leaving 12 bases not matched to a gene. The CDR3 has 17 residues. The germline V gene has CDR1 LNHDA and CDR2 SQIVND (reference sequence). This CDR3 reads CASSRRSGRARTGELFF. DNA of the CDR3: TGTGCCAGTAGCCGGAGGAGCGGGAGGGCGAGAACCGGGGAGCTGTTTTTT. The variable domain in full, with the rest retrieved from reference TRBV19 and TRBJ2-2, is DGGITQSPKYLFRKEGQNVTLSCEQNLNHDAMYWYRQDPGQGLRLIYYSQIVNDFQKGDIAEGYSVSREKKESFPLTVTSAQKNPTAFYLCASSRRSGRARTGELFFGEGSRLTVL.

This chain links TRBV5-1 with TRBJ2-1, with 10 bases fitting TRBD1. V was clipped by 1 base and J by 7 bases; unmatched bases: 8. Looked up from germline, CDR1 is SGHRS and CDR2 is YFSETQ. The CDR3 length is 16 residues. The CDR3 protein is CASSLTTGGARNEQFF. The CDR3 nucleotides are TGCGCCAGCAGCTTGACGACAGGGGGCGCAAGGAATGAGCAGTTCTTC.